These 27 T cell receptor beta chains were all obtained from the same sample, sequenced in a study of blood T cells in healthy people across ages. A sample-barcoded 5' primer and a J-beta primer mix were used in a second PCR of roughly 7 to 12 cycles. TCRdb re-analysed the 5' RACE reads in MiXCR, keeping a single row per CDR3 protein. The sample comprises 650,000 to 1,000,000 distinct CDR3 sequences, around 36% of which are singletons, and around 13% rests with the top ten. The sample was blood. The receptors come from a man between 18 and 35 years old in good health.

There are a few counts of this clonotype. The chain uses TRBV3-1 and TRBJ1-2; possibly TRBD1 for D (5 bases). Trimming left V 2 bases short and J 8 bases short, with 18 bases between. Germline-derived CDR1 and CDR2 are LGHDT and YNNKEL (reference sequence). The CDR3 runs 15 residues. The CDR3 sequence: CASSQTGTVFGGYTF. For the CDR3, the DNA is TGTGCCAGCAGCCAAACTGGGACCGTTTTTGGAGGCTACACCTTC.

Concerning this clonotype: Mismatch with germline at one junction end may stem from a read error. The V call is TRBV15, the J call TRBJ2-3, with 7 bases matching TRBD2. The CDR3 has 17 amino acids. Germline CDR1 is LNHNV and CDR2 is YYDKDF (reference sequence). CDR3 in amino acids: CAASRVLGLPVTDTQYF. CDR3 DNA: TGTGCCGCCAGCAGAGTCCTGGGACTACCAGTCACAGATACGCAGTATTTT.

Concerning this clonotype: This may come from a read error, since a much larger clone is one base off. The chain employs TRBV4-2 and TRBJ2-3, with D uncertain. Germline CDR1 LGHNA, CDR2 YNFKEQ. This CDR3 comprises 14 residues. The CDR3 region has the DNA TGTGTCAGCAGCCAAGATCTTAGCCCAGATACGCAGTATTTT. Its protein product is CVSSQDLSPDTQYF.

A single count supports this clonotype. This rearrangement joins TRBV29-1 to TRBJ2-5, with 7 bases fitting TRBD1. The J call may be mistaken, given a closer DNA end match to TRBJ2-7. In germline, CDR1 is SQVTM, CDR2 ANQGSEA. CDR3 size: 13 residues. The CDR3 sequence is CSVRETGSYEQYF. The CDR3 DNA reads TGCAGCGTTAGGGAGACAGGGTCATACGAGCAGTACTTC.

This clonotype was seen at least ten times. This chain uses TRBV25-1 with TRBJ2-5; TRBD2 agrees at 12 bases. J was trimmed by 1 base and V by 10 bases; bases with no gene match: 10. The CDR3 is 16 amino acids. Germline V gene lookup returns CDR1 MGHDK and CDR2 SYGVNS. The CDR3: CATLQTSGGAQETQYF. CDR3 DNA: TGTGCCACCTTACAGACTAGCGGGGGTGCCCAAGAGACCCAGTACTTC.

This clonotype was picked up a small number of times. The chain uses TRBV27 and TRBJ2-2; D not resolved. The CDR3 loop spans 14 amino acids. CDR1 and CDR2 from the germline V gene are MNHEY and SMNVEV (reference sequence). The V end was cut by 3 bases, the J end by 2 bases, with 7 bases between. The CDR3 coding sequence is TGTGCCAGCAGTTTTTACCCCAACACCGGGGAGCTGTTTTTT. This encodes CASSFYPNTGELFF.

V and J are TRBV2 and TRBJ2-5; perhaps TRBD1 as D (6 bases). This CDR3 spans 14 amino acids. Trimming pared 7 bases from V and 1 base from J, leaving 13 bases between. Germline CDR1 reads SNHLY; CDR2 reads FYNNEI. The CDR3 region is CASIYRVGQETQYF. In nucleotides, the CDR3 is TGTGCCAGCATTTACAGGGTGGGCCAAGAGACCCAGTACTTC.

CDR3: CSVADRDRGEAFF. In nucleotides, the CDR3 is TGCAGCGTGGCCGACAGGGATCGAGGTGAAGCTTTCTTT. This chain joins TRBV29-1 and TRBJ1-1; TRBD1 aligns across 7 bases. The V segment lost 6 bases and the J segment 7 bases; nucleotides outside the gene matches: 11. CDR1 and CDR2 from the germline V gene are SQVTM and ANQGSEA. This CDR3 comprises 13 residues.

The rearrangement links TRBV6-1 to TRBJ1-5; D is possibly TRBD1 (5 bases). V lost 3 bases and J lost 6, with 15 bases in between. The CDR3 covers 15 residues. Germline assignment: CDR1 MNHNS and CDR2 SASEGT. The CDR3 loop is CASSDWDGDRQPQHF. DNA for the CDR3: TGTGCCAGCAGTGACTGGGATGGGGACCGTCAGCCCCAGCATTTT.

This clonotype occurred a few times. The chain employs TRBV7-9 and TRBJ1-4; TRBD1 aligns across 7 bases. This CDR3 comprises 17 residues. J lost 5 bases, V lost 4 bases, and 13 bases had no gene match. The germline CDR1 and CDR2 sequences are SEHNR and FQNEAQ (reference sequence). CDR3 sequence (DNA): TGTGCCAGCAGCTCCACGAGGGCAGGGGGTGAGAATGAAAAACTGTTTTTT. This translates into CASSSTRAGGENEKLFF.

This rearrangement joins TRBV21-1 to TRBJ2-3; the table's D gene call, TRBD2, was not cross checked with the DNA. TRBV21-1 is a documented pseudogene. The CDR3 has 16 residues. The CDR3 sequence is CASSNGLAGCTDTQYF. In nucleotides, the CDR3 is TGTGCCAGCAGCAACGGACTAGCGGGGTGCACAGATACGCAGTATTTT.

The chain uses TRBV7-2 and TRBJ2-5; D may be TRBD2 (5 bases). Trimming shortened V by 7 bases and J by 5 bases, and 14 bases separated the two germline ends. The V gene's germline CDR1 is SGHTA and CDR2 FQGNSA. The CDR3 runs to 13 residues. The CDR3 DNA sequence: TGTGCCAGCAACCGAGCGGTTGGGGAGACCCAGTACTTC. It specifies CASNRAVGETQYF. Using reference TRBV7-2 and TRBJ2-5 for the parts outside the CDR3, the full variable domain is GAGVSQSPSNKVTEKGKDVELRCDPISGHTALYWYRQSLGQGLEFLIYFQGNSAPDKSGLPSDRFSAERTGGSVSTLTIQRTQQEDSAVYLCASNRAVGETQYFGPGTRLLVL.

This clonotype was observed a handful of times. This chain links TRBV20-1 with TRBJ1-5, with a tentative D call TRBD1 (6 bases). V lost 0 bases, J lost 3 bases, and 12 bases lay in between. CDR3 length: 15 residues. Germline lookup yields CDR1 DFQATT and CDR2 SNEGSKA (reference sequence). The CDR3 nucleotides are TGCAGTGCTAGAGATCACAGGGCCTACAATCAGCCCCAGCATTTT. Protein sequence: CSARDHRAYNQPQHF.

Worth noting for this clonotype: The junction differs from germline at one of its ends, possibly a read error. J is TRBJ1-4 and V is TRBV28, with 7 bases fitting TRBD1. The CDR3 has 15 residues. Germline V lookup: CDR1 MDHEN, CDR2 SYDVKM. The CDR3 bases are TGTGCCAGCAGTACAGGGACAGCAACTAAGGAAAAACTGTTTTTT. Its translation: CASSTGTATKEKLFF.

This clonotype has more than one count but fewer than ten. This rearrangement joins TRBV20-1 to TRBJ2-2, with D perhaps matching TRBD1 (5 bases). Between the trimmed V and J ends, which lost 0 bases and 1 base, there was a span of 9 bases. The germline CDR1 and CDR2 sequences are DFQATT and SNEGSKA (reference sequence). The length of the CDR3 is 15 residues. DNA of the CDR3: TGCAGTGCTAGAGATTTGGGGCGGAACACCGGGGAGCTGTTTTTT. Translation: CSARDLGRNTGELFF.

This clonotype was seen only a few times. The chain joins TRBV5-6 to TRBJ1-1; D unresolved. The ends were cut back, 5 bases at V and 4 bases at J, with 12 bases in the middle. CDR1 SGHDT and CDR2 YYEEEE come from the germline V gene. The CDR3 totals 13 residues. CDR3 nucleotide sequence: TGTGCCAGCAGATACAAGAAGGGCACTGAAGCTTTCTTT. This codes for CASRYKKGTEAFF.

This clonotype has a count of ten or more. This rearrangement joins TRBV2 to TRBJ2-1; TRBD2 matches at 7 bases. Germline V gene sequence: CDR1 SNHLY, CDR2 FYNNEI. CDR3 length equals 14 residues. Germline trimming cut 6 bases from V and 4 bases from J; bases unmatched to any gene: 6. CDR3 amino acids: CASRKRGVYNEQFF. DNA of the CDR3: TGTGCCAGCAGGAAGCGGGGAGTTTACAATGAGCAGTTCTTC.

This clonotype appeared many times. The V and J genes are TRBV29-1 and TRBJ2-1, with D possibly TRBD1 on 6 matching bases. Germline lookup yields CDR1 SQVTM and CDR2 ANQGSEA. The CDR3 has 13 amino acids. Trimming pared 3 bases from V and 6 bases from J, leaving 12 bases between. CDR3 in DNA: TGCAGCGTTGATACACGGACAGTCAATGAGCAGTTCTTC. Translation gives CSVDTRTVNEQFF.

The sample holds a few counts of this clonotype. The chain couples TRBV5-1 to TRBJ2-1, with 10 bases aligning to TRBD1. The junction had 17 bases not matched to a gene; V was cut back by 4 bases and J by 4 bases. Germline V CDR1 and CDR2: SGHRS, YFSETQ. The CDR3 has 19 amino acids. The CDR3 protein is CASSAKGTGVLFQYNEQFF. Here the CDR3 DNA reads TGCGCCAGCAGCGCAAAAGGGACAGGGGTTCTTTTTCAATACAATGAGCAGTTCTTC.

The chain is built from TRBV7-9 and TRBJ1-1; D unclear. Trimming shortened V by 5 bases and J by 7 bases, and 29 bases separated the two germline ends. Germline V gives CDR1 SEHNR, CDR2 FQNEAQ (reference sequence). The CDR3 totals 18 residues. CDR3 sequence (DNA): TGTGCCAGCAGCCAGGCGAGGGCCCCTAGAAGGGATATGATTGAAGCTTTCTTT. Protein sequence: CASSQARAPRRDMIEAFF.

The CDR3 DNA is TGTGCCAGCAGCCCGTTAAGACAGGGGAACCATCAGCCCCAGCATTTT. Translating it yields CASSPLRQGNHQPQHF. The chain employs TRBV7-8 and TRBJ1-5; 8 nucleotides align to TRBD1. The germline V gene encodes CDR1 SGHVS and CDR2 FQNEAQ. CDR3 size: 16 residues. The V gene end was trimmed by 5 bases and the J gene end by 5 bases; junction bases not matched to a gene: 11. The full variable domain, in which reference TRBV7-8 and TRBJ1-5 provide the parts outside the CDR3, is GAGVSQSPRYKVAKRGQDVALRCDPISGHVSLFWYQQALGQGPEFLTYFQNEAQLDKSGLPSDRFFAERPEGSVSTLKIQRTQQEDSAVYLCASSPLRQGNHQPQHFGDGTRLSIL.

This clonotype was seen repeatedly, ten times or more. J is TRBJ2-4 and V is TRBV19, with 10 bases fitting TRBD1. The CDR3 is 16 residues long. Looked up from germline, CDR1 is LNHDA and CDR2 is SQIVND (reference sequence). The junction had 7 bases not matched to a gene; V was cut back by 5 bases and J by 3 bases. The CDR3 DNA follows: TGTGCCAGTAGTCCTAGACAGGGGGCAGACAAAAACATTCAGTACTTC. Protein sequence: CASSPRQGADKNIQYF.

The chain employs TRBV12-3 or TRBV12-4 and TRBJ1-4; D is unclear. V was cut by 4 bases and J by 14 bases, with 14 bases left in between. This CDR3 has 12 residues. The DNA of the CDR3 is TGTGCCAGCAGTTCAACCAATTCGTTTCTGTTTTTT. Amino acids: CASSSTNSFLFF.

The CDR3 DNA reads as TGTGCCAGCAGTGATTTTGGGACTAGAACCTACAATGAGCAGTTCTTC. As protein: CASSDFGTRTYNEQFF. This chain links TRBV25-1 with TRBJ2-1, with TRBD2 identical over 8 bases. This CDR3 has 16 residues. Germline values: CDR1 MGHDK, CDR2 SYGVNS. Unmatched junction bases numbered 6, after V lost 3 bases and J lost 2 bases.

The rearrangement joins TRBV4-3 to TRBJ2-2; 11 bases align to TRBD1. This CDR3 is 19 amino acids long. Germline V gene data show CDR1 as LGHNA and CDR2 as YSLEER. V lost 1 base to trimming and J lost 1 base; unmatched junction nucleotides: 8. The CDR3 DNA is TGCGCCAGCAGCCAAGCCGGGACAGGGGGATCTCAGAACACCGGGGAGCTGTTTTTT. As protein: CASSQAGTGGSQNTGELFF.

This clonotype came up many times. This chain uses TRBV11-2 with TRBJ2-7; 9 bases fit TRBD1. V gave up 2 bases and J gave up 2 bases; unmatched junction bases: 4. Germline assignment: CDR1 SGHAT and CDR2 FQNNGV. This CDR3 is 15 amino acids long. This chain's CDR3 is CASSLSGTGTYEQYF. CDR3 DNA: TGTGCCAGCAGCTTATCCGGGACAGGGACCTACGAGCAGTACTTC.

There are many counts of this clonotype. V is TRBV9 and J is TRBJ2-3; D gene uncertain. CDR1 is SGDLS, CDR2 YYNGEE, per germline. The CDR3 has 13 residues. The V end was cut by 1 base, the J end by 5 bases, with 8 bases between. For the CDR3, the DNA is TGTGCCAGCAGCGTAACAGCGATAGATACGCAGTATTTT. This translates into CASSVTAIDTQYF.